The present TCR beta chain was sequenced within a study of blood T cell repertoires in COVID-19. Study-wide background: The cDNA or gDNA used as material had been derived from T cells, B-cell-depleted T cells, or PBMCs.

Living in 24 US areas, the participants were between 18 and 89 years of age. CDR3 size: 17 residues. The germline gives CDR1 MDHEN, CDR2 SYDVKM. Trimming removed 4 bases from V and 3 bases from J; junction bases left unmatched: 9. Per the study methods: Nucleated cell counts were estimated from reference gene primer amplification. The protocol was immunoSEQ multiplex PCR, while the TCRdb copy is restricted to in-frame clones and leaves out a portion. The V and J calls and the clone size are those of that table, but D and trimming were determined from the DNA. The sample holds about 180,000 clones, roughly nine tenths seen once.

The clonotype originates from a woman in her thirties or forties with acute COVID-19. The chain links TRBV28 to TRBJ2-1; TRBD2 matches 10 bases. Sequenced: PBMCs or T cells enriched from blood (not recorded which). DNA of the CDR3: TGTGCCAGCAGTTCGCCCCAGCGGGGGGGCGACTACAATGAGCAGTTCTTC. Translation gives CASSSPQRGGDYNEQFF.